The T cell receptor (beta chain) under discussion was sequenced for a study of T cell repertoires in cytomegalovirus infection. At the level of the study: Indications came from public TCR beta signatures; they pointed to CMV infection and to a matching HLA type.

Each CDR3 protein gets one entry after TCRdb re-called the reads with MiXCR. The sample shows roughly 230,000 distinct CDR3 sequences, approximately 22% of them seen only once. This clonotype was seen more than once but under ten times. Its antigen is not identified. The trim removed 2 bases at V and 5 bases at J, leaving 3 bases unmatched. The CDR3 is 13 amino acids. Germline V lookup: CDR1 MDHEN, CDR2 SYDVKM. The study, taken as a whole, reports: Carriers of CMV plus the relevant HLA were identified by cumulative public TCR beta family frequency.

This TCR was sampled from a human donor in good health (CMV status not recorded). Some clones in this sample may be carry-over from other donors' samples. The V call is TRBV28, the J call TRBJ2-7; 7 bases are shared with TRBD1. The sequencing input was CD8+ T cells from PBMCs. The CDR3 spells CASSLRDSNEQYF. The CDR3 DNA reads TGTGCCAGCAGTTTAAGGGACAGCAACGAGCAGTACTTC. The full variable domain, rest sourced from reference TRBV28 and TRBJ2-7, is DVKVTQSSRYLVKRTGEKVFLECVQDMDHENMFWYRQDPGLGLRLIYFSYDVKMKEKGDIPEGYSVSREKKERFSLILESASTNQTSMYLCASSLRDSNEQYFGPGTRLTVT.